Following are 3 T cell receptor beta chains from one sample sequenced in a study of blood T cells in healthy people across ages. The authors ran a second PCR of roughly 6 to 12 cycles using a sample-barcoded 5' primer and a J-beta primer mix. Via MiXCR, TCRdb re-called the 5' RACE reads, giving one row per CDR3 protein. The sample has just over 1 million distinct CDR3 sequences; around 45% are singletons. What was sequenced was blood. The receptors shown here come from a woman aged 55-75 years in good health.

CDR3 in amino acids: CSAGGLAGWDEQYF. The CDR3 nucleotides read TGCAGTGCCGGTGGACTAGCGGGGTGGGATGAGCAGTACTTC. This sequence joins TRBV20-1 and TRBJ2-7; 12 positions match TRBD2. Germline-derived CDR1 and CDR2 are DFQATT and SNEGSKA (reference sequence). Trimming cost V 6 bases and J 7 bases; bases outside gene matches: 10. The CDR3 has 14 residues.

The chain has TRBV6-1 and TRBJ2-1, with 11 bases that match TRBD2. V lost 4 bases and J lost 5; bases outside the gene matches: 4. From germline, CDR1 is MNHNS and CDR2 SASEGT. The CDR3 is made up of 15 amino acids. The CDR3 region is CASSATSGANNEQFF. CDR3 nucleotide sequence: TGTGCCAGCAGTGCGACTAGCGGGGCGAACAATGAGCAGTTCTTC.

This clonotype was counted a few times. The chain is built from TRBV27 and TRBJ2-7; 9 bases agree with TRBD2. Germline-derived CDR1 and CDR2 are MNHEY and SMNVEV (reference sequence). CDR3 length equals 16 residues. V lost 2 bases, J lost 2 bases, and 7 bases stayed unmatched. CDR3 coding DNA: TGTGCCAGCAGTTTAGGGGCGGGAGGGCCTACCTACGAGCAGTACTTC. Its translation: CASSLGAGGPTYEQYF.